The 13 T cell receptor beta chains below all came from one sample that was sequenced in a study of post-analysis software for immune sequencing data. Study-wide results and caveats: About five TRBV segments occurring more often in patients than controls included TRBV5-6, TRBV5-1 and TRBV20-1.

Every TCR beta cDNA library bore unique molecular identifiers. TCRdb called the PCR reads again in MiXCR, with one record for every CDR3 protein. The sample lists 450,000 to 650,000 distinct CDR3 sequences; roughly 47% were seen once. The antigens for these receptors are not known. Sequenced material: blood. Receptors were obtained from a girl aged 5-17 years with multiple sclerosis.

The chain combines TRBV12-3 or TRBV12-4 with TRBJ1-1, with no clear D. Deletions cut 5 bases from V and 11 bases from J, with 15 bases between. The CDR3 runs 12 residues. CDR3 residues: CASSAGLMGAFF. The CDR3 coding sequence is TGTGCCAGCAGTGCCGGACTTATGGGGGCTTTCTTT.

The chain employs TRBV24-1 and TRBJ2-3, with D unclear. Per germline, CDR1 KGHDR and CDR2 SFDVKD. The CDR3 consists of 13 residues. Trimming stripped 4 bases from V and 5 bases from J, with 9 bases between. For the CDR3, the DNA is TGTGCCACCAGTGACCCCCCAAGAGATACGCAGTATTTT. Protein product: CATSDPPRDTQYF.

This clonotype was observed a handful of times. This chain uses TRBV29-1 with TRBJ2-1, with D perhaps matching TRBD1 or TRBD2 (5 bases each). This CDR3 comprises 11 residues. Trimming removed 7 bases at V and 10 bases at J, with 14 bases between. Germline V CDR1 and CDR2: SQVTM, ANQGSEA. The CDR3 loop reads CSGGPTSEQFF. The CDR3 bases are TGCAGCGGGGGACCAACCTCGGAGCAGTTCTTC.

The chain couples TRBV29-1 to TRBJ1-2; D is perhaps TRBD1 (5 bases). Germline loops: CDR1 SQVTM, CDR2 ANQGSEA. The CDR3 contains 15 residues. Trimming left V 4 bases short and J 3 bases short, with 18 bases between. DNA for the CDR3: TGCAGCGTTGGCCCCGAGGAACAGGCCGACTATGGCTACACCTTC. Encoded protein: CSVGPEEQADYGYTF.

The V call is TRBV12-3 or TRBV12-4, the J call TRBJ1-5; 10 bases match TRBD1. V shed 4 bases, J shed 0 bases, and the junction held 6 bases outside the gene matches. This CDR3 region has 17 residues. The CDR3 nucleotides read TGTGCCAGCAGTTGGGGACAGGGGTCATATAGCAATCAGCCCCAGCATTTT. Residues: CASSWGQGSYSNQPQHF.

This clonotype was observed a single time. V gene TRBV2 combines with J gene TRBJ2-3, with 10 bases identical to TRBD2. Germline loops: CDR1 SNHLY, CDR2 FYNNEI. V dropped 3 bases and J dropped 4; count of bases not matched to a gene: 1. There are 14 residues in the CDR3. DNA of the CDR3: TGTGCCAGCAGTGACCTAGCGGGAGCAGATACGCAGTATTTT. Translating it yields CASSDLAGADTQYF.

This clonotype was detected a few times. CDR3 in amino acids: CSVVDESGYTF. In DNA form, the CDR3 reads TGCAGCGTTGTTGACGAGAGCGGCTACACCTTC. The chain combines TRBV29-1 with TRBJ1-2; D is uncertain. Germline V CDR1 and CDR2: SQVTM, ANQGSEA. Trimming shortened V by 4 bases and J by 8 bases, and 11 bases separated the two germline ends. The CDR3 loop spans 11 amino acids. Filled out from reference TRBV29-1 and TRBJ1-2, the complete variable domain reads SAVISQKPSRDICQRGTSLTIQCQVDSQVTMMFWYRQQPGQSLTLIATANQGSEATYESGFVIDKFPISRPNLTFSTLTVSNMSPEDSSIYLCSVVDESGYTFGSGTRLTVV.

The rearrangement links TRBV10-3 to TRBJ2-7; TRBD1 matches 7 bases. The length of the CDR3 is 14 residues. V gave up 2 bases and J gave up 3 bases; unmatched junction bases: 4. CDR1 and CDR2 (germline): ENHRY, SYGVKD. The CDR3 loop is CAISEGRQGYEQYF. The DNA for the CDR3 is TGTGCCATCAGTGAGGGTCGACAGGGCTACGAGCAGTACTTC.

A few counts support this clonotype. CDR3 residues: CASSQGDRVHEQYF. The CDR3 bases are TGTGCCAGCAGCCAAGGGGACAGGGTGCACGAGCAGTACTTC. V is TRBV3-1 and J is TRBJ2-7; 9 bases are a match to TRBD1. The germline gives CDR1 LGHDT, CDR2 YNNKEL (reference sequence). This CDR3 contains 14 residues. The ends lost 1 base at V and 5 bases at J; junction bases unmatched: 3.

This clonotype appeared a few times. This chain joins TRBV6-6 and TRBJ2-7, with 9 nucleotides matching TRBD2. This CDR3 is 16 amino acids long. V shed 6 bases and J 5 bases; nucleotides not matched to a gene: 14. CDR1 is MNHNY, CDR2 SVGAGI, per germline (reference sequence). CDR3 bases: TGTGCCAGCAGACGCCCGGGGGGGACTAGCATCGACGAGCAGTACTTC. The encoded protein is CASRRPGGTSIDEQYF.

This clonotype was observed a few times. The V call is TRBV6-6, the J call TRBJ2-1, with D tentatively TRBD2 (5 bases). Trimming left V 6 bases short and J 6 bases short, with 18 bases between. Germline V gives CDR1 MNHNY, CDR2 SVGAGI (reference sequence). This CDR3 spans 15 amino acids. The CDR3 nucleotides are TGTGCCAGCAGCTGGAGGTCCCATACCACCAATGAGCAGTTCTTC. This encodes CASSWRSHTTNEQFF.

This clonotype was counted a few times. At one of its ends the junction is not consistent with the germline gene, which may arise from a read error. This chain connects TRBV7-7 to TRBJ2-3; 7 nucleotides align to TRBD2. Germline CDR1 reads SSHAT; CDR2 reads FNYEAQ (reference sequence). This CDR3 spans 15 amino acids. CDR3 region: CASSFGEGGTDTQYF. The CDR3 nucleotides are TGTGCTAGCAGCTTCGGAGAGGGAGGGACAGATACGCAGTATTTT.

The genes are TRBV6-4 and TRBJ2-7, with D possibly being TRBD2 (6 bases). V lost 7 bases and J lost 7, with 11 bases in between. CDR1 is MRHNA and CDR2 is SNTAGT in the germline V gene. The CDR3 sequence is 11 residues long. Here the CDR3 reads CASMGLREQYF. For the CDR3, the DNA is TGTGCCAGCATGGGACTTCGGGAGCAGTACTTC.